What follows is one TCR beta chain and its context. This specimen belongs to a study of cytomegalovirus exposure and HLA in healthy donors. CDR3 length: 14 residues. V was pared by 2 bases and J by 1 base, with 9 bases between. The germline V gene has CDR1 WSHSY and CDR2 SAAADI. 13 Jbeta primers and 60 Vbeta primers were used for the PCR. Data came from immunoSEQ multiplex PCR; TCRdb stores just in-frame clones and leaves some out. The table shows 130,000 to 150,000 clones, with about three quarters occurring only once. Input material: PBMCs. The TCR comes from a human donor in good health. The chain couples TRBV10-2 to TRBJ2-7; D may be TRBD2 (5 bases). The CDR3 here is CASSEEGSSYEQYF. The CDR3 coding sequence is TGCGCCAGCAGTGAGGAAGGGAGTTCCTACGAGCAGTACTTC.